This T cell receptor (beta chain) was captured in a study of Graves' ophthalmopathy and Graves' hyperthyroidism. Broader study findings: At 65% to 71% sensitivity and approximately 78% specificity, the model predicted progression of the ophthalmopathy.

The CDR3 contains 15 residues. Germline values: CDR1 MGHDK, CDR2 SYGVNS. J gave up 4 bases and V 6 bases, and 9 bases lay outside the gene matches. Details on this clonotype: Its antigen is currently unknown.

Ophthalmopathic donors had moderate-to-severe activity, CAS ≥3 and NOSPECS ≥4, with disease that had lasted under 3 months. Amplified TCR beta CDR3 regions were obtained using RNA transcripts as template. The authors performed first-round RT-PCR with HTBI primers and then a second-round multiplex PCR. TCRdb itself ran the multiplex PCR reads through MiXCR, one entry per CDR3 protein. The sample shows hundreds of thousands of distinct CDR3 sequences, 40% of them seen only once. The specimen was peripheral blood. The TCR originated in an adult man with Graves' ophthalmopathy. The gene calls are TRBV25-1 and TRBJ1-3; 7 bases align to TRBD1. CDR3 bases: TGTGCCAGCAGCCAAGCCAGGGGGTTAGGAAACACCATATATTTT. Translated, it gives CASSQARGLGNTIYF.